This is a list of T cell receptor beta chains from one sample in a study of blood T cells in healthy people across ages. TCRdb reanalysed the 5' RACE reads using MiXCR and keeps one entry per CDR3 protein. The table records hundreds of thousands of distinct CDR3 sequences, approximately 30% of them present only once. Material: blood. These receptors came from a woman aged 80 or older in good health. Both conserved end residues are trimmed from each CDR3. Clone size, where shown, is once, few, many, or a class for clones that have expanded.

TRBV6-5	TRBJ1-1	.	ASSSNMNTEAF
TRBV5-1	TRBJ2-7	many	ASNGGDWGTYEQY
TRBV5-1	TRBJ1-2	many	ASSLVPSDNYGYT
TRBV28	TRBJ2-5	many	ASSPIPGLAGETQY
TRBV6-2/TRBV6-3	TRBJ1-6	many	ASSYQGTTSPLH
TRBV7-6	TRBJ2-5	.	ASSLPPDVGPGETQY
TRBV7-9	TRBJ1-5	.	ASSCDGNQPQH
TRBV6-2/TRBV6-3	TRBJ1-1	many	ASRKRQGGTEAF
TRBV19	.	.	ASSRENWRGYSEQY
TRBV20-1	TRBJ2-1	many	SARVPQQSEIYNEQF
TRBV20-1	TRBJ2-7	few	SARDLPDRMSYEQY
TRBV5-5	TRBJ1-5	few	ASSLDHGRGNQPQH
TRBV6-1	TRBJ1-5	many	ASGRLPPGRQPQH
TRBV10-3	TRBJ1-2	many	AISPQGGAGYT
TRBV15	TRBJ2-7	few	ATSTVGRAGDSYEQY
TRBV27	TRBJ2-1	many	ASSSDRDNEQF